These 26 T cell receptor beta chains were all obtained from the same sample, sequenced in a study of CD8+ T cells in alopecia areata. RNA was isolated and reverse transcribed to cDNA, the sequencing template. Clones were read by immunoSEQ multiplex PCR, and TCRdb kept only the in-frame ones, dropping some. This repertoire shows roughly 99,000 clones, over 80% found once; its top ten account for 20% to 25%. Treatment in this sample: oral pan-JAK inhibitor, 5-10 mg twice daily. The material was CD8+ T cells sorted from blood, obtained at week 24, from a patient treated with tofacitinib. The origin of the receptors is a human donor with alopecia areata.

The CDR3 region has the DNA TGTGCCAGCAGCCTCCCGGGACATAACTATGGCTACACCTTC. Amino acids: CASSLPGHNYGYTF. V gene TRBV7-9 combines with J gene TRBJ1-2; perhaps TRBD1 as D (6 bases). The CDR3 is 14 residues long. Germline assignment: CDR1 SEHNR and CDR2 FQNEAQ (reference sequence). V was pared by 5 bases and J by 1 base, with 11 bases between.

This chain connects TRBV7-2 to TRBJ2-3, with 9 bases aligning to TRBD2. Trimming at V came to 4 bases and at J to 0 bases, leaving 5 bases not matched to a gene. From germline, CDR1 is SGHTA and CDR2 FQGNSA. This CDR3 is 16 amino acids long. This CDR3 is CASSYSGGGSTDTQYF. CDR3 sequence (DNA): TGTGCCAGCAGCTATAGCGGGGGCGGAAGCACAGATACGCAGTATTTT.

In this sample, this clone turned up a few times. This chain joins TRBV23-1 and TRBJ2-2; D perhaps matches TRBD2 (5 bases). TRBV23-1 is filed as an ORF, its function uncertain. This CDR3 has 13 residues. V was trimmed by 3 bases and J by 6 bases, leaving 8 bases between them. The CDR3 nucleotides read TGCGCCAGCAGTCACGGACTCCCCGGGGAGCTGTTTTTT. This sequence encodes CASSHGLPGELFF.

The rearrangement joins TRBV10-3 to TRBJ1-1, with a tentative D call TRBD1 (6 bases). The germline V and J ends were trimmed by 8 bases and 1 base, with 8 bases remaining between them. This CDR3 is 12 amino acids long. Germline loops: CDR1 ENHRY, CDR2 SYGVKD. This CDR3 reads CAIGQSNTEAFF. The CDR3 DNA follows: TGTGCCATCGGACAGTCGAACACTGAAGCTTTCTTT.

This chain uses TRBV6-5 with TRBJ2-7, with TRBD1 matching 9 bases. This CDR3 has 12 residues. The ends lost 6 bases at V and 6 bases at J; junction bases unmatched: 3. Germline V gene sequence: CDR1 MNHEY, CDR2 SVGAGI. For the CDR3, the DNA is TGTGCCAGCAGCCCGGACAGGGGCGAGCAGTACTTC. Amino acid sequence: CASSPDRGEQYF.

V is TRBV27 and J is TRBJ2-1; 10 bases are shared with TRBD1. Per the germline V gene, CDR1 is MNHEY and CDR2 is SMNVEV (reference sequence). The CDR3 runs to 16 residues. V shed 5 bases, J shed 1 base, and the junction held 5 bases outside the gene matches. DNA for the CDR3: TGTGCCAGCAGTCCCCTGGACAGGGGGTCCTACAATGAGCAGTTCTTC. Its translation: CASSPLDRGSYNEQFF.

This clone showed up just a few times. V is TRBV7-2 and J is TRBJ2-7, with TRBD2 matching over 10 bases. The CDR3 covers 17 residues. Germline V gene sequence: CDR1 SGHTA, CDR2 FQGNSA. J lost 3 bases, V lost 4 bases, and 12 bases had no gene match. CDR3 nucleotide sequence: TGTGCCAGCAGCTCCCTCCAGAGCGGGGGGGCCTACTACGAGCAGTACTTC. Amino acid sequence: CASSSLQSGGAYYEQYF. Drawing the rest from reference TRBV7-2 and TRBJ2-7, the complete variable domain is GAGVSQSPSNKVTEKGKDVELRCDPISGHTALYWYRQSLGQGLEFLIYFQGNSAPDKSGLPSDRFSAERTGGSVSTLTIQRTQQEDSAVYLCASSSLQSGGAYYEQYFGPGTRLTVT.

The chain employs TRBV11-2 and TRBJ2-1, with TRBD1 identical over 9 bases. The CDR3 spans 16 residues. The germline V gene encodes CDR1 SGHAT and CDR2 FQNNGV. Trimming took 6 bases from V and 6 from J; bases not matched to a gene: 12. CDR3 coding DNA: TGTGCCAGCAGTTTGACCGGGACAGGGTCCCCCAATGAGCAGTTCTTC. Its translation is CASSLTGTGSPNEQFF.

This rearrangement joins TRBV29-1 to TRBJ2-5, with 9 bases identical to TRBD2. The CDR3 sequence is 14 residues long. CDR1 is SQVTM, CDR2 ANQGSEA, per germline. V lost 2 bases and J lost 4; bases outside the gene matches: 5. CDR3 sequence: CSVELAGLGETQYF. In nucleotides, the CDR3 is TGCAGCGTTGAACTAGCGGGGCTTGGAGAGACCCAGTACTTC.

The V and J genes are TRBV6-1 and TRBJ1-1; maybe TRBD1 (5 bases). There are 14 residues in the CDR3. Germline V gene lookup returns CDR1 MNHNS and CDR2 SASEGT. V was pared by 1 base and J by 11 bases, with 17 bases between. The CDR3 DNA follows: TGTGCCAGCAGTGAAGGGTTGTTAGGGTCAGGGGCTTTCTTT. Its protein product is CASSEGLLGSGAFF.

This clone was seen more than once but under ten times. This chain joins TRBV7-2 and TRBJ2-3; TRBD2 aligns across 11 bases. The CDR3 runs 17 residues. V shed 4 bases and J 0 bases; nucleotides not matched to a gene: 6. The germline V gene has CDR1 SGHTA and CDR2 FQGNSA. CDR3 residues: CASSSGTSGTSTDTQYF. In DNA form, the CDR3 reads TGTGCCAGCAGCTCTGGGACTAGCGGAACTAGCACAGATACGCAGTATTTT.

The chain employs TRBV10-3 and TRBJ1-5; 10 bases map to TRBD1. The V gene end was trimmed by 10 bases and the J gene end by 4 bases; junction bases not matched to a gene: 13. The CDR3 extends over 16 amino acids. Germline CDR1 reads ENHRY; CDR2 reads SYGVKD. This chain's CDR3 is CATSNPDRGNNQPQHF. The CDR3 DNA sequence: TGTGCCACGTCCAACCCGGACAGGGGGAATAATCAGCCCCAGCATTTT.

This chain joins TRBV6-1 and TRBJ2-5; the D gene is possibly TRBD1 (6 bases). The length of the CDR3 is 16 residues. Germline lookup yields CDR1 MNHNS and CDR2 SASEGT. Trimming shortened V by 2 bases and J by 3 bases, and 16 bases separated the two germline ends. CDR3 sequence (DNA): TGTGCCAGCAGTGAATTTCCGGGACGACAGGAAGAGACCCAGTACTTC. Translation gives CASSEFPGRQEETQYF.

The V gene is TRBV29-1, the J gene TRBJ1-2; D is undetermined. In germline, CDR1 is SQVTM, CDR2 ANQGSEA. This CDR3 comprises 13 residues. V shed 7 bases and J shed 5 bases, with 17 bases lying between them. This CDR3 reads CSASPGSLYGYTF. CDR3 bases: TGCAGCGCGTCTCCGGGGAGCCTATATGGCTACACCTTC.

The CDR3 DNA sequence: TGTGCCACCTCGATAGGACAGTCGCCCTACAATGAGCAGTTCTTC. This gives the protein CATSIGQSPYNEQFF. The chain has TRBV7-8 and TRBJ2-1; possible D gene TRBD1, 6 bases. V shed 10 bases and J shed 2 bases, with 18 bases lying between them. This CDR3 region has 15 residues. The germline V gene has CDR1 SGHVS and CDR2 FQNEAQ. Drawing the rest from reference TRBV7-8 and TRBJ2-1, the complete variable domain is GAGVSQSPRYKVAKRGQDVALRCDPISGHVSLFWYQQALGQGPEFLTYFQNEAQLDKSGLPSDRFFAERPEGSVSTLKIQRTQQEDSAVYLCATSIGQSPYNEQFFGPGTRLTVL.

A single count supports this clone. The chain couples TRBV23-1 to TRBJ1-2; TRBD1 matches at 7 bases. TRBV23-1 is an open reading frame, and its role is uncertain. V shed 0 bases and J 2 bases; nucleotides not matched to a gene: 18. The CDR3 sequence is 20 residues long. CDR3 coding DNA: TGCGCCAGCAGTCAATCGCGGCGAGACAGGGAAGGCCCCCGAAACTATGGCTACACCTTC. This sequence encodes CASSQSRRDREGPRNYGYTF.

CDR3 residues: CASSQTSGGYNEQFF. In DNA, the CDR3 is TGTGCCAGCAGCCAGACTAGCGGGGGCTACAATGAGCAGTTCTTC. The V gene is TRBV7-8, the J gene TRBJ2-1; 12 nucleotides agree with TRBD2. Per germline, CDR1 SGHVS and CDR2 FQNEAQ. J gave up 3 bases and V 5 bases, and 2 bases lay outside the gene matches. The CDR3 extends over 15 amino acids.

The V gene is TRBV21-1, the J gene TRBJ1-6; TRBD1 was called by the table and not checked on the DNA. TRBV21-1 is classified as a pseudogene. The CDR3 is 16 residues long. The CDR3 DNA sequence: TGTGCCAGCAGCAAAAGGACAGAAAATTATAATTCACCCCTCCACTTT. Translating gives CASSKRTENYNSPLHF.

The chain joins TRBV30 to TRBJ2-1; D is perhaps TRBD2 (6 bases). Between the trimmed V and J ends, which lost 3 bases and 0 bases, there was a span of 12 bases. CDR1 and CDR2 from the germline V gene are GTSNPN and SVGIG (reference sequence). The CDR3 has 15 residues. The chain's CDR3 is CAWSMGDFSYNEQFF. DNA for the CDR3: TGTGCCTGGAGCATGGGGGACTTCTCCTACAATGAGCAGTTCTTC. Variable domain in full (rest from reference TRBV30 and TRBJ2-1): SQTIHQWPATLVQPVGSPLSLECTVEGTSNPNLYWYRQAAGRGLQLLFYSVGIGQISSEVPQNLSASRPQDRQFILSSKKLLLSDSGFYLCAWSMGDFSYNEQFFGPGTRLTVL.

The chain's CDR3 is CASSRGGNNSPLHF. CDR3 coding DNA: TGTGCCAGCAGCCGTGGAGGGAATAATTCACCCCTCCACTTT. This sequence joins TRBV5-4 and TRBJ1-6; the D is unclear. The V gene's germline CDR1 is SGHNT and CDR2 YYREEE (reference sequence). There are 14 residues in the CDR3. Trimming cost V 4 bases and J 5 bases, with 10 bases left between them.

The chain is built from TRBV7-6 and TRBJ2-7; 10 bases are a match to TRBD1. This CDR3 has 14 residues. Germline V gene sequence: CDR1 SGHVS, CDR2 FNYEAQ. J lost 4 bases, V lost 5 bases, and 5 bases had no gene match. For the CDR3, the DNA is TGTGCCAGCAGCGTCGGACAGGGGGTATACGAGCAGTACTTC. As protein: CASSVGQGVYEQYF.

The chain combines TRBV19 with TRBJ1-2; D might be TRBD1 (6 bases). V was pared by 6 bases and J by 4 bases, with 15 bases between. This CDR3 has 14 residues. Germline lookup yields CDR1 LNHDA and CDR2 SQIVND (reference sequence). As DNA, the CDR3 is TGTGCCAGTAGATTCGCAGGGGACTTCTATGGCTACACCTTC. It codes for CASRFAGDFYGYTF. Full variable domain (missing parts from reference TRBV19 and TRBJ1-2): DGGITQSPKYLFRKEGQNVTLSCEQNLNHDAMYWYRQDPGQGLRLIYYSQIVNDFQKGDIAEGYSVSREKKESFPLTVTSAQKNPTAFYLCASRFAGDFYGYTFGSGTRLTVV.

The CDR3 DNA sequence: TGTGCCAGCAGCCTTCGACCCAGGGAAGGGTCTCAGGTGGCCCAAGAGACCCAGTACTTC. It translates to CASSLRPREGSQVAQETQYF. The chain joins TRBV7-8 to TRBJ2-5, with D possibly being TRBD1 (5 bases). V was clipped by 5 bases and J by 1 base, with 29 bases between them. The V gene's germline CDR1 is SGHVS and CDR2 FQNEAQ. The CDR3 has 20 amino acids.

V and J are TRBV7-9 and TRBJ2-7; D unresolved. Germline-derived CDR1 and CDR2 are SEHNR and FQNEAQ (reference sequence). Trimming took off 6 bases at V and 1 base at J, with 16 bases between the two ends. The CDR3 is made up of 15 amino acids. In DNA form, the CDR3 reads TGTGCCAGCAGTGCCGAGGCGGACGGTTCCTACGAGCAGTACTTC. Amino acids: CASSAEADGSYEQYF.

The gene calls are TRBV27 and TRBJ2-3, with TRBD1 as a possible D gene (6 bases). The CDR3 contains 15 residues. V shed 1 base and J shed 2 bases, with 10 bases lying between them. Germline V lookup: CDR1 MNHEY, CDR2 SMNVEV (reference sequence). In DNA, the CDR3 is TGTGCCAGCAGTTTATGGAGACAGGACACAGATACGCAGTATTTT. Its protein is CASSLWRQDTDTQYF.

This clone was seen once. V usage is TRBV2 and J usage is TRBJ2-7; weak D call: TRBD2 (5 bases). V was trimmed by 6 bases and J by 2 bases, leaving 20 bases between them. The CDR3 length is 16 residues. The germline CDR1 and CDR2 sequences are SNHLY and FYNNEI. The CDR3 spells CASSGDTRKGPYEQYF. In DNA form, the CDR3 reads TGTGCCAGCAGCGGAGATACTAGGAAAGGCCCCTACGAGCAGTACTTC.